This T cell receptor beta chain was identified in a study of cytomegalovirus exposure and HLA in healthy donors. General observations from the study: An analysis done earlier found most TCR beta V segments productive about 87% or about 30% of the time.

CDR3 size: 16 residues. V shed 3 bases and J shed 2 bases, with 17 bases lying between them. In germline, CDR1 is LNHNV, CDR2 YYDKDF (reference sequence). In the case of this clone: The antigen is unknown.

PCR amplification relied on 60 Vbeta primers (plus 13 Jbeta primers). Clones were read by immunoSEQ multiplex PCR, and TCRdb kept only the in-frame ones, dropping some. This sample carries around 190,000 clones, around 79% of them seen once, and the ten largest clones take 1.5% to 2%. The receptor was derived from a young woman in good health and CMV-seronegative. The sequencing input was PBMCs. J is TRBJ2-7 and V is TRBV15; possibly TRBD2 for D (6 bases). In DNA, the CDR3 is TGTGCCACCAGCAGGGGCCCCAGCGGAGGGGCCTACGAGCAGTACTTC. As protein: CATSRGPSGGAYEQYF.